These 5 T cell receptor beta chains were sequenced from one sample in a study of cytomegalovirus exposure and HLA in healthy donors. 13 Jbeta primers and 60 Vbeta primers were used for the PCR. Only in-frame clones appear in the TCRdb table, and some are missing; sequencing was by immunoSEQ multiplex PCR. Of more than 95,000 clones listed, 50% to 70% are singletons. Input material: PBMCs. Receptors originate from a woman aged 40 to 55 in good health and CMV-seropositive.

The V and J genes are TRBV7-3 and TRBJ2-1, with 8 bases matching TRBD2. Looked up from germline, CDR1 is SGHTA and CDR2 is FQGTGA. The CDR3 spans 16 residues. V shed 0 bases and J 6 bases; nucleotides not matched to a gene: 7. The CDR3 DNA reads TGTGCCAGCAGCTTAACGAGGGGCGGGAGGCTCAATGAGCAGTTCTTC. Amino acid sequence: CASSLTRGGRLNEQFF.

This chain uses TRBV5-1 with TRBJ2-1; TRBD2 matches 12 bases. The germline V gene has CDR1 SGHRS and CDR2 YFSETQ. V shed 0 bases, J shed 6 bases, and the junction held 4 bases outside the gene matches. The CDR3 is 16 amino acids. The CDR3 region is CASSLAAGLAGNEQFF. The CDR3 DNA reads as TGCGCCAGCAGCTTGGCCGCGGGACTAGCGGGCAATGAGCAGTTCTTC.

The chain is built from TRBV27 and TRBJ2-7; D might be TRBD2 (7 bases). Trimming removed 10 bases at V and 6 bases at J, with 13 bases between. CDR1 and CDR2 from the germline V gene are MNHEY and SMNVEV (reference sequence). The CDR3 has 11 amino acids. CDR3 protein: CATGGGGEQYF. Written as DNA, the CDR3 is TGTGCCACCGGAGGGGGGGGCGAGCAGTACTTC.

The V and J genes are TRBV28 and TRBJ2-7; D is undetermined. This CDR3 is built from 11 residues. Per germline, CDR1 MDHEN and CDR2 SYDVKM. V lost 7 bases, J lost 7 bases, and 11 bases lay in between. The CDR3 spells CASKERVEQYF. The CDR3 DNA reads as TGTGCCAGCAAAGAACGGGTGGAGCAGTACTTC.

The chain combines TRBV6-5 with TRBJ2-7; a possible D gene is TRBD2 (6 bases). V lost 8 bases and J 5 bases, leaving 16 bases between the germline ends. Germline assignment: CDR1 MNHEY and CDR2 SVGAGI. This CDR3 is 13 amino acids long. The CDR3 loop is CASLPGGSDEQYF. The CDR3 DNA follows: TGTGCCAGCCTACCCGGAGGGTCGGACGAGCAGTACTTC.